This T cell receptor beta chain was sequenced in a study of spatial heterogeneity in lung cancer. Stated time point: sample taken at primary tumor resection. Extraction of whole RNA from tumor, nontumor lung or frozen PBMC preceded unsorted sequencing. The donor group consisted of roughly 70 patients who had untreated, early-stage non-small cell lung cancer. General study findings and limits: The appearance of ubiquitous expanded tumor TCRs in blood was greater at resection than follow-up.

This clonotype was seen only a few times. Its specificity is not known. This CDR3 comprises 16 residues. CDR1 and CDR2 (germline): SGHRS, YFSETQ. The ends were cut back, 2 bases at V and 0 bases at J, with 14 bases in the middle. The presence of a unique molecular identifier marked each TCR cDNA molecule. TCRdb re-called the 5' RACE reads with MiXCR, one entry per CDR3 protein. The profile shows some 85,000 distinct CDR3 sequences, 15% to 25% of them singletons. The genes are TRBV5-1 and TRBJ1-1; D is unclear. This TCR came from a male donor with early-stage non-small cell lung cancer. The sample was PBMCs, taken at surgery. The CDR3, as DNA: TGCGCCAGCAGCTTCGAAGGAGGGTCCCTGAACACTGAAGCTTTCTTT. This codes for CASSFEGGSLNTEAFF.